Reported below is one T cell receptor (beta chain). Under the authors' procedure: Using reference gene primer amplification, nucleated cell counts were estimated. Sequenced by immunoSEQ multiplex PCR; TCRdb stores in-frame clones only, minus some. V and J calls and clone size come straight from that table; D and trimming were deduced from the DNA. The table records around 68,000 clones, roughly 87% of them present only once. This specimen belongs to a study of blood T cell repertoires in COVID-19. Study background: The analysed material was cDNA or gDNA that came from T cells, B-cell-depleted T cells, or PBMCs.

The CDR3 covers 14 residues. The V segment lost 0 bases and the J segment 6 bases; nucleotides outside the gene matches: 3. Per germline, CDR1 SGHRS and CDR2 YFSETQ. Material: peripheral blood. The receptor comes from a woman between 50 and 59 years old with acute or convalescent COVID-19. The chain employs TRBV5-1 and TRBJ2-1, with 7 bases that match TRBD1. CDR3: CASSLGPGGNEQFF. The CDR3 DNA reads TGCGCCAGCAGCTTGGGGCCAGGGGGCAATGAGCAGTTCTTC.